These 5 T cell receptor beta chains originate from one sample sequenced in a study of post-analysis software for immune sequencing data. General study results and limits: TRBV5-6, TRBV5-1 and TRBV20-1 were among four or five TRBV segments more frequent in patients than controls.

The antigens these receptors bind are not known. Unique molecular identifiers had been added to the TCR beta cDNA libraries. TCRdb itself ran the PCR reads through MiXCR, one entry per CDR3 protein. The sample has some 260,000 distinct CDR3 sequences; 36% are singletons. The specimen sequenced was blood. The receptor set was obtained from a girl aged 5 to 17 with multiple sclerosis.

This clonotype occurred many times. This chain connects TRBV11-2 to TRBJ1-1; D is ambiguous. There are 15 residues in the CDR3. Trimming shortened V by 3 bases and J by 0 bases, and 11 bases separated the two germline ends. Germline V gene sequence: CDR1 SGHAT, CDR2 FQNNGV. CDR3 amino acids: CASSFRTTVNTEAFF. CDR3 sequence (DNA): TGTGCCAGCAGCTTCCGTACGACTGTGAACACTGAAGCTTTCTTT.

There are many counts of this clonotype. The gene calls are TRBV14 and TRBJ2-1; D might be TRBD2 (6 bases). Germline values: CDR1 SGHDN, CDR2 FVKESK. This CDR3 comprises 14 residues. V was clipped by 4 bases and J by 6 bases, with 13 bases between them. In DNA form, the CDR3 reads TGTGCCAGCAGCCTTCCGATAGCGGTCAATGAGCAGTTCTTC. Translation: CASSLPIAVNEQFF.

The chain employs TRBV20-1 and TRBJ2-7; a weak D match, TRBD2 (6 bases). V was cut by 3 bases and J by 6 bases, with 18 bases left in between. The germline V gene encodes CDR1 DFQATT and CDR2 SNEGSKA (reference sequence). The CDR3 consists of 14 residues. The CDR3 loop reads CSASARVLGGEQYF. The DNA for the CDR3 is TGCAGTGCTAGTGCCCGGGTCCTCGGGGGCGAGCAGTACTTC.

This clonotype showed up many times. The chain employs TRBV28 and TRBJ2-5; tentative D call: TRBD1 (6 bases). The CDR3 consists of 14 residues. With 6 bases removed from V and 4 bases from J, the gap between germline ends came to 15 bases. CDR1 is MDHEN, CDR2 SYDVKM, per germline. As DNA, the CDR3 is TGTGCCAGCAGCCATCGGGACACCGGAGAGACCCAGTACTTC. Protein: CASSHRDTGETQYF.

This clonotype was counted between two and nine times. The CDR3 spells CSANRPSGALNEQFF. The DNA for the CDR3 is TGCAGTGCCAACCGCCCTAGCGGGGCTCTCAATGAGCAGTTCTTC. The V call is TRBV20-1, the J call TRBJ2-1; TRBD2 aligns across 9 bases. The CDR3 is 15 residues long. Germline V lookup: CDR1 DFQATT, CDR2 SNEGSKA (reference sequence). J was trimmed by 6 bases and V by 6 bases; bases with no gene match: 12.